The rows below give T cell receptor beta chains drawn from one sample of a study of T cell changes during pregnancy in multiple sclerosis. Data came from immunoSEQ multiplex PCR; TCRdb stores just in-frame clones and leaves some out. The sample holds 90,000 to 150,000 clones; 93% are singletons and the top ten take roughly 6.2%. Material: peripheral blood, obtained before pregnancy. These receptors came from a female donor with multiple sclerosis, enrolled in a pregnancy study. CDR3s leave out the opening cysteine and the closing phenylalanine or tryptophan. Fields, in order: J gene, clone size, V gene, CDR3 length, D gene, CDR3 protein. A D gene is named only where the DNA matches it firmly. Rows give clone size only sometimes, using once, few, many, or a class for an expanded clone.

j_call: TRBJ2-1; clone_size: .; v_call: TRBV29-1; cdr3_length: 9; d_call: .; cdr3_aa: SVDRPNEQF
j_call: TRBJ2-1; clone_size: .; v_call: TRBV5-6; cdr3_length: 15; d_call: .; cdr3_aa: ASSRNAAATRNNEQF
j_call: TRBJ2-1; clone_size: .; v_call: TRBV15; cdr3_length: 13; d_call: .; cdr3_aa: ATSPRAGTYNEQF
j_call: TRBJ2-5; clone_size: once; v_call: TRBV2; cdr3_length: 13; d_call: TRBD1; cdr3_aa: ASSPGQPKGETQY
j_call: TRBJ1-1; clone_size: .; v_call: TRBV27; cdr3_length: 14; d_call: .; cdr3_aa: ASSLASGRLNTEAF
j_call: TRBJ1-3; clone_size: .; v_call: TRBV10-3; cdr3_length: 12; d_call: TRBD1; cdr3_aa: AIRDRLSGNTIY
j_call: TRBJ2-2; clone_size: once; v_call: TRBV11-2; cdr3_length: 15; d_call: TRBD2; cdr3_aa: ASSLFLAGGRGGELF
j_call: TRBJ2-3; clone_size: .; v_call: TRBV11-2; cdr3_length: 14; d_call: .; cdr3_aa: ASSPVPDIATDTQY
j_call: TRBJ2-7; clone_size: .; v_call: TRBV4-2; cdr3_length: 10; d_call: .; cdr3_aa: ASSQGQYEQY
j_call: TRBJ2-7; clone_size: .; v_call: TRBV7-2; cdr3_length: 13; d_call: TRBD2; cdr3_aa: ASSPSLAGVNEQY
j_call: TRBJ1-4; clone_size: .; v_call: TRBV7-9; cdr3_length: 14; d_call: TRBD1; cdr3_aa: ASSLGDRVANEKLF
j_call: TRBJ1-3; clone_size: .; v_call: TRBV5-1; cdr3_length: 13; d_call: .; cdr3_aa: ASSPFNRGGNTIY
j_call: TRBJ2-1; clone_size: .; v_call: TRBV6-4; cdr3_length: 12; d_call: .; cdr3_aa: ASSDSGQRDEQF
j_call: TRBJ2-7; clone_size: .; v_call: TRBV2; cdr3_length: 9; d_call: TRBD2; cdr3_aa: ATTGGYEQY
j_call: TRBJ2-1; clone_size: .; v_call: TRBV7-2; cdr3_length: 10; d_call: .; cdr3_aa: ASSLAYNEQF
j_call: TRBJ1-1; clone_size: .; v_call: TRBV9; cdr3_length: 10; d_call: .; cdr3_aa: ASSTGNTEAF
j_call: TRBJ1-1; clone_size: .; v_call: TRBV14; cdr3_length: 13; d_call: .; cdr3_aa: ASSQRRQLNTEAF
j_call: TRBJ2-2; clone_size: .; v_call: TRBV5-4; cdr3_length: 12; d_call: .; cdr3_aa: ASSLPPGTGELF